A selection of T cell receptor beta chains follows, all from one sample in a study of monozygotic twins with inflammatory bowel disease. TCRdb processed the 5' RACE reads again and assigns one entry to each CDR3 protein, with no DNA. The sample holds fewer than 550,000 distinct CDR3 sequences. Sequenced input: blood. Source of these receptors: a human donor with ulcerative colitis or Crohn's disease, or a healthy co-twin of an affected twin (not recorded which). The CDR3 runs from the conserved cysteine through the conserved F or W. The order of the fields is CDR3 protein, J gene, V gene.

CASSEYYRSKAFF,TRBJ1-1,TRBV25-1
CASRPQGPNTEAFF,TRBJ1-1,TRBV6-1
CASSPRTSGGAGELFF,TRBJ2-2,TRBV7-2
CASSISLARQPQHF,TRBJ1-5,TRBV19
CASSRPGSSNQPQHF,TRBJ1-5,TRBV21-1
CASSPQSGLNNEQFF,TRBJ2-1,TRBV11-3
CSAKSLLAEKLFF,TRBJ1-4,TRBV20-1
CASSLLDRAGNTIYF,TRBJ1-3,TRBV11-2
CASSVGGSVRNEQFF,TRBJ2-1,TRBV9
CASSETGFSTDTQYF,TRBJ2-3,TRBV5-5
CASSQLDGVRFF,TRBJ2-1,TRBV14
CASSSQGVRNTGELFF,TRBJ2-2,TRBV7-3
CAISDRGDEQFF,TRBJ2-1,TRBV10-3